The entry below gives a single T cell receptor beta chain sequence along with its context. Enrolled during active infection, Seattle patients were then followed longitudinally. Per the authors' pipeline: Using reference gene primer amplification, nucleated cell counts were estimated. The protocol was immunoSEQ multiplex PCR, while the TCRdb copy is restricted to in-frame clones and leaves out a portion. V and J calls and clone size come straight from that table; D and trimming were deduced from the DNA. The table shows under 550,000 clones, with approximately 90% occurring only once. The entry originates in a study of blood T cell repertoires in COVID-19. About the study: Sources were T cells, B-cell-depleted T cells, or PBMCs; the material itself was cDNA or gDNA.

The receptor was derived from a man aged 18 to 29 with COVID-19, enrolled during active disease. The specimen was peripheral blood.

DNA of the CDR3: TGTGCCAGCACCCCATCGGGACAGGGAACTGAAGCTTTCTTT. Protein sequence: CASTPSGQGTEAFF. This chain connects TRBV6-5 to TRBJ1-1; TRBD1 aligns across 9 bases. The junction had 8 bases not matched to a gene; V was cut back by 7 bases and J by 5 bases. The CDR3 loop spans 14 amino acids. Germline assignment: CDR1 MNHEY and CDR2 SVGAGI.